The 9 T cell receptor beta chains listed next were all sequenced from one sample in a study of T cells in Graves' hyperthyroidism and ophthalmopathy. Using RNA transcripts as the source, TCR beta CDR3 regions were amplified. When the TCR CDR3 underwent first-round RT-PCR, the HTBI primer set was used. TCRdb fed the multiplex PCR reads into MiXCR, producing one record per CDR3 protein. Altogether about 550,000 distinct CDR3 sequences are present, more than 20% being singletons, with the ten largest covering about a quarter. Source material: blood. These receptors were obtained from a young man with Graves' hyperthyroidism.

This clonotype was seen ten or more times. The chain combines TRBV19 with TRBJ1-1; TRBD1 might be the D (6 bases). Germline V CDR1 and CDR2: LNHDA, SQIVND (reference sequence). The V end was cut by 7 bases, the J end by 1 base, with 16 bases between. The CDR3 extends over 15 amino acids. CDR3 sequence (DNA): TGTGCCAGTAATACTCGACAGGACCCGAACACTGAAGCTTTCTTT. This codes for CASNTRQDPNTEAFF.

In this sample, this clonotype turned up a few times. The rearrangement uses TRBV20-1 and TRBJ1-3; no clear D gene. Germline CDR1 DFQATT, CDR2 SNEGSKA (reference sequence). The CDR3 is 15 residues long. Trimming took 0 bases from V and 0 from J, leaving 9 bases between them. CDR3 in amino acids: CSAREVGSSGNTIYF. CDR3 nucleotides: TGCAGTGCTAGAGAAGTCGGAAGCTCTGGAAACACCATATATTTT.

This clonotype was detected many times. The chain joins TRBV15 to TRBJ1-2, with a tentative D call TRBD1 (6 bases). The CDR3 has 14 amino acids. V was cut by 1 base and J by 8 bases, with 14 bases left in between. CDR1 LNHNV and CDR2 YYDKDF come from the germline V gene (reference sequence). CDR3 sequence reads: CATSRAGTSGGYTF. Here the CDR3 DNA reads TGTGCCACCAGCAGAGCCGGGACATCAGGGGGCTACACCTTC. The complete variable domain, with remaining parts taken from reference TRBV15 and TRBJ1-2, reads DAMVIQNPRYQVTQFGKPVTLSCSQTLNHNVMYWYQQKSSQAPKLLFHYYDKDFNNEADTPDNFQSRRPNTSFCFLDIRSPGLGDTAMYLCATSRAGTSGGYTFGSGTRLTVV.

There are many counts of this clonotype. The chain is built from TRBV2 and TRBJ1-3; no reliable D call. The V end was cut by 11 bases, the J end by 4 bases, with 3 bases between. Germline assignment: CDR1 SNHLY and CDR2 FYNNEI. This CDR3 is 9 amino acids long. CDR3 residues: CAVGNTIYF. Written as DNA, the CDR3 is TGTGCCGTCGGAAACACCATATATTTT.

This rearrangement joins TRBV12-3 or TRBV12-4 to TRBJ1-2, with 7 bases identical to TRBD1. V lost 5 bases, J lost 3 bases, and 3 bases stayed unmatched. This CDR3 is built from 13 residues. CDR3 nucleotides: TGTGCCAGCAGTCCGGGACAGCACTATGGCTACACCTTC. Encoded protein: CASSPGQHYGYTF.

There are many counts of this clonotype. The chain links TRBV7-6 to TRBJ2-7, with D tentatively TRBD1 (5 bases). CDR3 length: 15 residues. Trimming pared 0 bases from V and 3 bases from J, leaving 12 bases between. CDR1 and CDR2 (germline): SGHVS, FNYEAQ. CDR3: CASSLAPGRDYEQYF. CDR3 DNA sequence: TGTGCCAGCAGCTTAGCGCCAGGCAGGGACTACGAGCAGTACTTC.

In its sample, this clonotype was seen many times. The V gene is TRBV12-3 or TRBV12-4, the J gene TRBJ1-2, with no clear D. Deletions cut 6 bases from V and 7 bases from J, with 9 bases between. The CDR3 runs to 11 residues. CDR3 nucleotides: TGTGCCAGCAGGGACCTGGGTGGCTACACCTTC. Protein product: CASRDLGGYTF.

The V call is TRBV29-1, the J call TRBJ1-2, with a tentative D call TRBD1 (6 bases). CDR3 length: 13 residues. CDR1 and CDR2 from the germline V gene are SQVTM and ANQGSEA. The V end was cut by 3 bases, the J end by 4 bases, with 12 bases between. This CDR3 reads CSVDEGGGYGYTF. CDR3 nucleotides: TGCAGCGTTGATGAAGGGGGAGGCTATGGCTACACCTTC.

This clonotype was observed many times. V usage is TRBV11-2 and J usage is TRBJ2-7; the match to TRBD2 covers 8 bases. The V and J ends lost 3 bases and 0 bases, in that order; junction bases with no gene match: 4. The CDR3 is made up of 15 amino acids. The germline CDR1 and CDR2 sequences are SGHAT and FQNNGV. CDR3 bases: TGTGCCAGCAGCTTGGGCGGGGGGAGCTCCTACGAGCAGTACTTC. As protein: CASSLGGGSSYEQYF.